Listed here are 10 T cell receptor beta chains from one sample, sequenced in a study of memory CD4+ T cells and cytomegalovirus serostatus. The method was immunoSEQ multiplex PCR; TCRdb's version includes in-frame clones alone and lacks a portion of them. The sample shows 50,000 to 60,000 clones, around 83% of them seen only once. The sort gate was single viable CD3+CD4+CD8-CD45RO+ cells for memory CD4+ T cells. The sample was memory CD4+ T cells from blood. The receptors derive from an adult in good health and CMV-seropositive.

This chain links TRBV4-1 with TRBJ2-5; perhaps TRBD2 as D (6 bases). CDR1 is MGHRA, CDR2 YSYEKL, per germline. The CDR3 is made up of 14 amino acids. V was shortened by 1 base and J by 6 bases, with 12 bases between the two germline ends. CDR3 sequence (DNA): TGCGCCAGCAGCCAAGGAGTCCGGGGGAAGACCCAGTACTTC. It is translated as CASSQGVRGKTQYF.

The V and J genes are TRBV19 and TRBJ2-5; 10 bases fit TRBD1. CDR3 size: 16 residues. CDR1 and CDR2 (germline): LNHDA, SQIVND (reference sequence). V was pared by 0 bases and J by 5 bases, with 6 bases of the junction left unmatched. In DNA form, the CDR3 reads TGTGCCAGTAGTATAGATCTAAGGACAGGGGGGGAGACCCAGTACTTC. Protein sequence: CASSIDLRTGGETQYF. The entire variable domain, with the rest obtained from reference TRBV19 and TRBJ2-5, is as follows: DGGITQSPKYLFRKEGQNVTLSCEQNLNHDAMYWYRQDPGQGLRLIYYSQIVNDFQKGDIAEGYSVSREKKESFPLTVTSAQKNPTAFYLCASSIDLRTGGETQYFGPGTRLLVL.

The chain carries TRBV20-1 and TRBJ1-1, with 8 bases that match TRBD1. This CDR3 contains 11 residues. In germline, CDR1 is DFQATT, CDR2 SNEGSKA (reference sequence). Trimming removed 3 bases from V and 6 bases from J; junction bases left unmatched: 0. CDR3 sequence reads: CSARGQAEAFF. In nucleotides, the CDR3 is TGCAGTGCTAGGGGACAGGCTGAAGCTTTCTTT.

CDR3 nucleotides: TGTGCCAGCAGCCACATCGGGACAGGGGAAAAACTGTTTTTT. Translated: CASSHIGTGEKLFF. The V and J genes are TRBV7-9 and TRBJ1-4; 9 bases agree with TRBD1. With V trimmed by 5 bases and J by 8 bases, 6 bases remained unmatched. This CDR3 contains 14 residues. The germline V gene encodes CDR1 SEHNR and CDR2 FQNEAQ (reference sequence). Full variable domain (remainder filled in from reference TRBV7-9 and TRBJ1-4): DTGVSQNPRHKITKRGQNVTFRCDPISEHNRLYWYRQTLGQGPEFLTYFQNEAQLEKSRLLSDRFSAERPKGSFSTLEIQRTEQGDSAMYLCASSHIGTGEKLFFGSGTQLSVL.

This chain connects TRBV10-3 to TRBJ2-3; a weak D match, TRBD1 (6 bases). Germline V gene data show CDR1 as ENHRY and CDR2 as SYGVKD. Trimming stripped 6 bases from V and 0 bases from J, with 10 bases between. The CDR3 spans 14 residues. As DNA, the CDR3 is TGTGCCATCAGGTCAGGGGTTAGCACAGATACGCAGTATTTT. Translating it yields CAIRSGVSTDTQYF.

The chain's CDR3 is CASSRANREGQYF. The DNA of the CDR3 is TGTGCCAGCAGCCGAGCGAACAGGGAAGGGCAGTACTTC. The J gene is TRBJ2-7, the V gene TRBV6-5; D might be TRBD1 (6 bases). V lost 6 bases and J lost 9, with 18 bases in between. The CDR3 is made up of 13 amino acids. Germline V gives CDR1 MNHEY, CDR2 SVGAGI.

The chain combines TRBV27 with TRBJ2-7, with 8 bases that match TRBD1. CDR3 length: 14 amino acids. Germline CDR1 and CDR2: MNHEY and SMNVEV (reference sequence). With 6 bases clipped from V and 2 bases from J, the junction kept 6 bases outside the gene matches. Here the CDR3 DNA reads TGTGCCAGCAGCACGTTACAGGGGGCCTACGAGCAGTACTTC. This gives the protein CASSTLQGAYEQYF.

CDR3 region: CASGPRQGLTEAFF. The CDR3 nucleotides are TGTGCCAGCGGCCCCAGACAGGGACTCACTGAAGCTTTCTTT. V usage is TRBV2 and J usage is TRBJ1-1, with 7 bases matching TRBD1. The germline V gene has CDR1 SNHLY and CDR2 FYNNEI. V lost 8 bases to trimming and J lost 4 bases; unmatched junction nucleotides: 10. The CDR3 is made up of 14 amino acids.

The chain uses TRBV6-5 and TRBJ2-7; weak D call: TRBD2 (6 bases). The CDR3 totals 13 residues. Deletions cut 8 bases from V and 2 bases from J, with 13 bases between. Looked up from germline, CDR1 is MNHEY and CDR2 is SVGAGI. CDR3 residues: CASRETVAYEQYF. The DNA of the CDR3 is TGTGCCAGCCGGGAGACCGTGGCCTACGAGCAGTACTTC.

V gene TRBV5-5 combines with J gene TRBJ2-2; D is possibly TRBD2 (5 bases). Trimming left V 3 bases short and J 0 bases short, with 12 bases between. CDR3 length: 16 amino acids. Germline V CDR1 and CDR2: SGHKS, YYEKEE (reference sequence). This CDR3 reads CASSYGLAANTGELFF. CDR3 nucleotide sequence: TGTGCCAGCAGCTACGGGCTAGCCGCGAACACCGGGGAGCTGTTTTTT.